The clone carrying this T cell receptor (beta chain) showed up just a few times. The same CDR3 is also encoded by other DNA sequences in this sample. The data derive from a study of control samples from healthy donors and cancer patients. TCRdb's table, derived via immunoSEQ multiplex PCR, lists solely in-frame clones and lacks some. The repertoire includes some 100,000 clones, over 60% of them detected once, and about 10% sits in the top ten. Material: blood. The receptor comes from a woman in her thirties in good health.

CDR3 nucleotides: TGTGCCAGCTCACCCGACTATGGCTACACCTTC. This codes for CASSPDYGYTF. V gene TRBV18 combines with J gene TRBJ1-2; D call uncertain. From germline, CDR1 is KGHSH and CDR2 LQKENI. This CDR3 has 11 amino acids. The ends were cut back, 3 bases at V and 3 bases at J, with 2 bases in the middle.